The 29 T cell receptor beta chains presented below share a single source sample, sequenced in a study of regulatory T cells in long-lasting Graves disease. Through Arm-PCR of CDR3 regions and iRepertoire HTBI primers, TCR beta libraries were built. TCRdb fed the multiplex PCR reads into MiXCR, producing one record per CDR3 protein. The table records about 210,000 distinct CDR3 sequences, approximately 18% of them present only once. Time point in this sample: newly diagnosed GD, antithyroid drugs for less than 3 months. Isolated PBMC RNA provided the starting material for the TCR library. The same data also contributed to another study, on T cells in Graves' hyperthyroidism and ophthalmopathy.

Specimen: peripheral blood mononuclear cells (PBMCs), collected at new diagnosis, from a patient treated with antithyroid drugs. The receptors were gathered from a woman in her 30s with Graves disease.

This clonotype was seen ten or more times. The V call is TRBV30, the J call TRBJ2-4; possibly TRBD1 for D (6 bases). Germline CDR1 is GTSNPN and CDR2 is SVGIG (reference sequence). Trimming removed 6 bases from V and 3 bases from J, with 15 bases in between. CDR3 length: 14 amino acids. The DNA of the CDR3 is TGTGCCTGCCTTCGACAGGACCTCAAAAACATTCAGTACTTC. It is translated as CACLRQDLKNIQYF.

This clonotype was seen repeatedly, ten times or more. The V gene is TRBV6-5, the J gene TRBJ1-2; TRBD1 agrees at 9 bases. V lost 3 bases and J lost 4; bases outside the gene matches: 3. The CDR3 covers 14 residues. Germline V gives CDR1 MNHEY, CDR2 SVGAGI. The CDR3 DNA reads TGTGCCAGCAGTTATCCGACAGGGGGCTATGGCTACACCTTC. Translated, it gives CASSYPTGGYGYTF.

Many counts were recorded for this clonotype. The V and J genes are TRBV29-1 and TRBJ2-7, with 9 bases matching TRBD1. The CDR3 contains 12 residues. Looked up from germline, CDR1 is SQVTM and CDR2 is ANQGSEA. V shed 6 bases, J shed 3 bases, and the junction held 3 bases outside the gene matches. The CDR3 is CSVRTGDYEQYF. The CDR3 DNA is TGCAGCGTGAGGACAGGGGACTACGAGCAGTACTTC.

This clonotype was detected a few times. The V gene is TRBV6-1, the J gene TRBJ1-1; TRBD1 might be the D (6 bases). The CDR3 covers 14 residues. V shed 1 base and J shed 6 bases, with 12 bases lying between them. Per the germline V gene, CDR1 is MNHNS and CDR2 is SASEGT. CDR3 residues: CASSEGPGGAEAFF. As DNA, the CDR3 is TGTGCCAGCAGTGAAGGCCCCGGGGGCGCTGAAGCTTTCTTT.

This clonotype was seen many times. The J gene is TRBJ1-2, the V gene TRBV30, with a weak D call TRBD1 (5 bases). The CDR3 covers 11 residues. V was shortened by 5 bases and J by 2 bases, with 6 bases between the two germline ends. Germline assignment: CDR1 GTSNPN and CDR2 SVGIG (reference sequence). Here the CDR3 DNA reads TGTGCCTGGGGGGACAACTATGGCTACACCTTC. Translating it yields CAWGDNYGYTF.

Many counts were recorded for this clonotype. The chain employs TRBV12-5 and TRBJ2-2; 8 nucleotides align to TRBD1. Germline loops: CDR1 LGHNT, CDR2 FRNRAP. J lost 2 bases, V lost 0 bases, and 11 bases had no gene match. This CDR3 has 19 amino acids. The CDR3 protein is CASGLVPYAAGGNTGELFF. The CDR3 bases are TGTGCTAGTGGTTTGGTACCGTATGCGGCAGGGGGCAACACCGGGGAGCTGTTTTTT. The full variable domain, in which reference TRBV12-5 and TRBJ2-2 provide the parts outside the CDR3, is DARVTQTPRHKVTEMGQEVTMRCQPILGHNTVFWYRQTMMQGLELLAYFRNRAPLDDSGMPKDRFSAEMPDATLATLKIQPSEPRDSAVYFCASGLVPYAAGGNTGELFFGEGSRLTVL.

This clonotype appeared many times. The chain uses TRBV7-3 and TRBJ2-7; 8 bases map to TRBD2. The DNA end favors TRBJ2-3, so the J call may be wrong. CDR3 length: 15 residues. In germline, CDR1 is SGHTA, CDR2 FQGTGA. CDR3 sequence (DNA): TGTGCCAGCAGCCGAAAGCGGGGGCAGGCAGATACGCAGTATTTT. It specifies CASSRKRGQADTQYF.

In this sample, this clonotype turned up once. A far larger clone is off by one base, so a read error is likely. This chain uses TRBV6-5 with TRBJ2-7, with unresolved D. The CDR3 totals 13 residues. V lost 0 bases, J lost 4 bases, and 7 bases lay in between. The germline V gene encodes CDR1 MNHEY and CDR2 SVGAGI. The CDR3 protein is CASSYSRCYEQYF. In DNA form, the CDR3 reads TGTGCCAGCAGTTACTCGAGGTGTTACGAGCAGTACTTC.

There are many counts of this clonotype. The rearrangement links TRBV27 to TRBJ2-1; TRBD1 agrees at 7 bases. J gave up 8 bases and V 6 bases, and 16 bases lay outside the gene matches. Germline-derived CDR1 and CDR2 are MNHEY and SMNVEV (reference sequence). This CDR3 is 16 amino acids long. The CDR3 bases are TGTGCCAGCAGGGCCCCGGGACAGAGGCGCGGTGATGAGCAGTTCTTC. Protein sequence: CASRAPGQRRGDEQFF.

The CDR3 sequence is CAVRRTGKADTQYF. CDR3 nucleotides: TGTGCCGTCCGCAGGACAGGGAAGGCAGATACGCAGTATTTT. The chain combines TRBV19 with TRBJ2-3; 8 nucleotides line up with TRBD1. This CDR3 comprises 14 residues. CDR1 is LNHDA, CDR2 SQIVND, per germline (reference sequence). Trimming removed 11 bases from V and 4 bases from J; junction bases left unmatched: 11.

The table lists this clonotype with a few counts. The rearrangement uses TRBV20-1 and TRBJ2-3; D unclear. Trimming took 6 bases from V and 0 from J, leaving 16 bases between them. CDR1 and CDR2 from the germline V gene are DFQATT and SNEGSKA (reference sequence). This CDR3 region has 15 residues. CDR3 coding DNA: TGCAGTGCCTCAACGGATCGAGCTAGCACAGATACGCAGTATTTT. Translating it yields CSASTDRASTDTQYF.

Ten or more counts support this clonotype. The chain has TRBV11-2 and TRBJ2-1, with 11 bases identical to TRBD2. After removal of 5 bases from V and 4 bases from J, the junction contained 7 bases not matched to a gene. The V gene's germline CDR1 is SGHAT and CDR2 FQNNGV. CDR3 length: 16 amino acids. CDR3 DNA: TGTGCCAGCAGCCCTAGGACTAGCGGGCCGTACAATGAGCAGTTCTTC. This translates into CASSPRTSGPYNEQFF.

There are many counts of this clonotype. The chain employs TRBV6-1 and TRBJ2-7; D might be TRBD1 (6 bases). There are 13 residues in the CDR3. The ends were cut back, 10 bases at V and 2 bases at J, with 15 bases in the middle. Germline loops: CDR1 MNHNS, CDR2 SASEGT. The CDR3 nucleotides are TGTGCCACCCTTTCGGACAGCACCTACGAGCAGTACTTC. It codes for CATLSDSTYEQYF.

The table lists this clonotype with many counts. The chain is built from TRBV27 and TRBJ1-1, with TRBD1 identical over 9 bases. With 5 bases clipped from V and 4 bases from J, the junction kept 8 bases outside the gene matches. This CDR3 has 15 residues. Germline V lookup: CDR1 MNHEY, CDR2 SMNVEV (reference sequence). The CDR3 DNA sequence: TGTGCCAGCAGTCAAATCACAGGGGGCTTCACTGAAGCTTTCTTT. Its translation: CASSQITGGFTEAFF.

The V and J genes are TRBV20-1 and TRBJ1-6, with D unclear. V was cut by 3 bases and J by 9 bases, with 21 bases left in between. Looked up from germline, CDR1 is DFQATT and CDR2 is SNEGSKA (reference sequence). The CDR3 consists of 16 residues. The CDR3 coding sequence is TGCAGTGCTAGCTTACACTCGGGGATGTCTTCTTCACCCCTCCACTTT. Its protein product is CSASLHSGMSSSPLHF.

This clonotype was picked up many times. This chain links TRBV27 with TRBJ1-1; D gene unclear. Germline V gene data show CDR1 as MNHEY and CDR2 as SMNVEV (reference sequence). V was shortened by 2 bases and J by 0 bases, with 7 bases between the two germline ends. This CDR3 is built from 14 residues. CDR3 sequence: CASSLGDMNTEAFF. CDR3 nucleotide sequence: TGTGCCAGCAGTTTAGGAGATATGAACACTGAAGCTTTCTTT.

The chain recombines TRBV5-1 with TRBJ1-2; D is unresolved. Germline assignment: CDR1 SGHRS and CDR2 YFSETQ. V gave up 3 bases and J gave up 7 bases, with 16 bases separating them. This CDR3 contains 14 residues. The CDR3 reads CASSSSWLSVGYTF. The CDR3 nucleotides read TGCGCCAGCAGCTCATCTTGGCTCTCTGTTGGCTACACCTTC.

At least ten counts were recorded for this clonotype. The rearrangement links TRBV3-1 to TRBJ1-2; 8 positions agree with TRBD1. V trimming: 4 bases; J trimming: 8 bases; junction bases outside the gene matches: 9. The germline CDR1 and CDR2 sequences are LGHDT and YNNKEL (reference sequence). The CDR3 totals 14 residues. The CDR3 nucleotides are TGTGCCAGCAGCCGTCGGACAGGGACTTTGGGCTACACCTTC. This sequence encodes CASSRRTGTLGYTF.

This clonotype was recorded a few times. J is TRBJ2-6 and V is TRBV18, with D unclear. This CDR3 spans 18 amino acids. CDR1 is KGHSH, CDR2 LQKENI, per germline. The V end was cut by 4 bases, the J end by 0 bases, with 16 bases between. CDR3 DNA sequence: TGTGCCAGCTCACTGGAAGGGATAAATCTCTCTGGGGCCAACGTCCTGACTTTC. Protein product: CASSLEGINLSGANVLTF.

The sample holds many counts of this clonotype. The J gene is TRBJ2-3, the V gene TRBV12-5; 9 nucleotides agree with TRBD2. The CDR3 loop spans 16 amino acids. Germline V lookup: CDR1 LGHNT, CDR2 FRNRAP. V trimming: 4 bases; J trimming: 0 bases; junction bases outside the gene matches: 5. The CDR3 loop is CASGSGSGGSTDTQYF. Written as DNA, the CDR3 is TGTGCTAGTGGTTCCGGGAGCGGGGGGAGCACAGATACGCAGTATTTT.

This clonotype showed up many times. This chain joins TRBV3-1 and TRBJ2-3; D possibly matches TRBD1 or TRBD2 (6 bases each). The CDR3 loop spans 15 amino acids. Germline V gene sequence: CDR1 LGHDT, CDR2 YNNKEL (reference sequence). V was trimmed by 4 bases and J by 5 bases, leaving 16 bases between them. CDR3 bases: TGTGCCAGCAGCCTGGTTGGGGGGCGGAGAGATACGCAGTATTTT. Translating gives CASSLVGGRRDTQYF.

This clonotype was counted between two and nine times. In DNA, the CDR3 is TGTGCCAGCAGCCAGGACAGGACCTATGGCTACACCTTC. Residues: CASSQDRTYGYTF. The chain couples TRBV5-4 to TRBJ1-2, with 7 bases matching TRBD1. The CDR3 runs 13 residues. The ends lost 4 bases at V and 4 bases at J; junction bases unmatched: 4. CDR1 is SGHNT, CDR2 YYREEE, per germline (reference sequence).

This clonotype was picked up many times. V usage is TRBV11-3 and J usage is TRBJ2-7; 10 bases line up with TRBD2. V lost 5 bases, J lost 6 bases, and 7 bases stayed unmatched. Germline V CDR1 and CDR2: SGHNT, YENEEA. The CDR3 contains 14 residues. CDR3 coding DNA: TGTGCCAGCAGCAGTAGCGGGGGGTGGCGCGAGCAGTACTTC. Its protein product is CASSSSGGWREQYF.

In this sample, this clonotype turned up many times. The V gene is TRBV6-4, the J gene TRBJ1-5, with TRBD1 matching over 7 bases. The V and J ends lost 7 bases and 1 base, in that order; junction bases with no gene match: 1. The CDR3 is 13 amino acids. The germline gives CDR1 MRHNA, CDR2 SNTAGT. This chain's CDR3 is CASTGGSNQPQHF. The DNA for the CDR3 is TGTGCCAGCACAGGGGGGAGCAATCAGCCCCAGCATTTT.

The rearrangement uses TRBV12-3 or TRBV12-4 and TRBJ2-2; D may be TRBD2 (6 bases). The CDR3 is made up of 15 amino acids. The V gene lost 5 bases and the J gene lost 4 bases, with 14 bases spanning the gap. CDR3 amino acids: CASSEKDGSTGELFF. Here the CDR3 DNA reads TGTGCCAGCAGTGAAAAAGACGGGAGCACCGGGGAGCTGTTTTTT.

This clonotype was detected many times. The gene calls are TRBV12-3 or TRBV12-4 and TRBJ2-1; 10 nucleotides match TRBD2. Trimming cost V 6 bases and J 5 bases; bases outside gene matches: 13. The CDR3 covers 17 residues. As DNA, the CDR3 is TGTGCCAGCAGCCCCAAGTCGGGTAGCGGGAGGAACAATGAGCAGTTCTTC. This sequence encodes CASSPKSGSGRNNEQFF.

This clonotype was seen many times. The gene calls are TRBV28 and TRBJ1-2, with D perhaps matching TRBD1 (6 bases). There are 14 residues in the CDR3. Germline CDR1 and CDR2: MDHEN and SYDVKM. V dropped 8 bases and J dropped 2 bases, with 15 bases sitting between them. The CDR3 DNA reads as TGTGCCAGCGGATCAACAGGGTTAAACTATGGCTACACCTTC. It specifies CASGSTGLNYGYTF.

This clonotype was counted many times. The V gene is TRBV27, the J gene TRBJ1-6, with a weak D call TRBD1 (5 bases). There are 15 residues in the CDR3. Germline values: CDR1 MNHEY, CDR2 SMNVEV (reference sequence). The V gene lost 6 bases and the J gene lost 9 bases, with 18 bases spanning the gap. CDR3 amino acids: CASRTNSGGGSPLHF. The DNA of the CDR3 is TGTGCCAGCAGGACCAACAGTGGGGGAGGTTCACCCCTCCACTTT.

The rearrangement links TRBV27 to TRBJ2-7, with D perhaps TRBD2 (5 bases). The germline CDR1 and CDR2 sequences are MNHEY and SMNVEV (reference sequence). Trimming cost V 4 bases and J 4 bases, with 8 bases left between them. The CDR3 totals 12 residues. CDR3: CASSSEGYEQYF. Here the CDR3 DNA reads TGTGCCAGCAGTTCCGAGGGTTACGAGCAGTACTTC.